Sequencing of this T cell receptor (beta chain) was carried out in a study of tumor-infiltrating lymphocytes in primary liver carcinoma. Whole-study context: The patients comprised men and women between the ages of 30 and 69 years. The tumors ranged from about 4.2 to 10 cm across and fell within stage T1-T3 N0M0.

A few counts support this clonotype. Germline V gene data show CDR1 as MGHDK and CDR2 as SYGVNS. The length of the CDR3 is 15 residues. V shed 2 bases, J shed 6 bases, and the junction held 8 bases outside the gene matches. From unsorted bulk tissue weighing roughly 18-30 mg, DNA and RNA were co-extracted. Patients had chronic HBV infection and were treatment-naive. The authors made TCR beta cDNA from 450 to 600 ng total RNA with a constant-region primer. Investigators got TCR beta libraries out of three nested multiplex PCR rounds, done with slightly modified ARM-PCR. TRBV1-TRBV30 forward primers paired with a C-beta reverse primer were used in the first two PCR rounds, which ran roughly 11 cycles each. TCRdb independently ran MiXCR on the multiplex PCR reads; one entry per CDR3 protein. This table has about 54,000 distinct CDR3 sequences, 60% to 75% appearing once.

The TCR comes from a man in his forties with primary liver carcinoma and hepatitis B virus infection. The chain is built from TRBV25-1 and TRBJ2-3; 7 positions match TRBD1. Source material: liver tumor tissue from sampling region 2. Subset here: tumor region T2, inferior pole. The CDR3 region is CASSEEDRPMDTQYF. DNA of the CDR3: TGTGCCAGCAGTGAAGAGGACAGGCCCATGGATACGCAGTATTTT.